Following are 3 T cell receptor beta chains from one sample sequenced in a study of control samples from healthy donors and cancer patients. Assay used: immunoSEQ multiplex PCR; TCRdb lists only in-frame clones, some missing. The sample includes under 450,000 clones, 90% of them seen just once. The sequencing sample was made of PBMCs. The source of these receptors is a man in his forties or fifties with head and neck cancer.

The chain uses TRBV27 and TRBJ2-5, with 15 bases fitting TRBD2. The CDR3 consists of 15 residues. CDR1 MNHEY and CDR2 SMNVEV come from the germline V gene (reference sequence). Germline trimming cut 7 bases from V and 5 bases from J; bases unmatched to any gene: 5. CDR3 amino acids: CASTPGTSGRETQYF. The CDR3 DNA reads as TGTGCCAGCACCCCGGGGACTAGCGGGAGGGAGACCCAGTACTTC.

This chain joins TRBV5-4 and TRBJ1-1; D call uncertain. The V end was cut by 4 bases, the J end by 4 bases, with 14 bases between. This CDR3 has 14 residues. Germline lookup yields CDR1 SGHNT and CDR2 YYREEE (reference sequence). The DNA of the CDR3 is TGTGCCAGCAGCCTTTGGGCCCGGGGCACTGAAGCTTTCTTT. Translated: CASSLWARGTEAFF.

This clone came up once. V gene TRBV28 combines with J gene TRBJ2-5; D unresolved. This CDR3 region has 18 residues. CDR1 and CDR2 (germline): MDHEN, SYDVKM. The V end was cut by 2 bases, the J end by 3 bases, with 22 bases between. The CDR3 region has the DNA TGTGCCAGCAGTTTAGTGTCCGACATCTCTCTAGTGAAAGAGACCCAGTACTTC. It specifies CASSLVSDISLVKETQYF.